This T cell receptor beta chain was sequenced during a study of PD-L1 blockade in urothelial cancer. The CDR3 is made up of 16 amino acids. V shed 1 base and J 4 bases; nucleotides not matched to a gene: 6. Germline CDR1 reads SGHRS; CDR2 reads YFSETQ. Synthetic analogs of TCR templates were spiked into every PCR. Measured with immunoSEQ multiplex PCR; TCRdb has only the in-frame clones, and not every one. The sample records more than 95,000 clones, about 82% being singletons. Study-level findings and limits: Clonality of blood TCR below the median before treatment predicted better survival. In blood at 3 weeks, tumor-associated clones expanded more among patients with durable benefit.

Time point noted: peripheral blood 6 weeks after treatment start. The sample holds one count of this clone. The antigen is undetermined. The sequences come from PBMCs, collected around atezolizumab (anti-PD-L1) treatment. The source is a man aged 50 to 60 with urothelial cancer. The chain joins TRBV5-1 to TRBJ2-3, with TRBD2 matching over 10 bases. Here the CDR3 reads CASSLSGLANADTQYF. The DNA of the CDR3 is TGCGCCAGCAGCTTGTCGGGACTAGCGAACGCAGATACGCAGTATTTT.